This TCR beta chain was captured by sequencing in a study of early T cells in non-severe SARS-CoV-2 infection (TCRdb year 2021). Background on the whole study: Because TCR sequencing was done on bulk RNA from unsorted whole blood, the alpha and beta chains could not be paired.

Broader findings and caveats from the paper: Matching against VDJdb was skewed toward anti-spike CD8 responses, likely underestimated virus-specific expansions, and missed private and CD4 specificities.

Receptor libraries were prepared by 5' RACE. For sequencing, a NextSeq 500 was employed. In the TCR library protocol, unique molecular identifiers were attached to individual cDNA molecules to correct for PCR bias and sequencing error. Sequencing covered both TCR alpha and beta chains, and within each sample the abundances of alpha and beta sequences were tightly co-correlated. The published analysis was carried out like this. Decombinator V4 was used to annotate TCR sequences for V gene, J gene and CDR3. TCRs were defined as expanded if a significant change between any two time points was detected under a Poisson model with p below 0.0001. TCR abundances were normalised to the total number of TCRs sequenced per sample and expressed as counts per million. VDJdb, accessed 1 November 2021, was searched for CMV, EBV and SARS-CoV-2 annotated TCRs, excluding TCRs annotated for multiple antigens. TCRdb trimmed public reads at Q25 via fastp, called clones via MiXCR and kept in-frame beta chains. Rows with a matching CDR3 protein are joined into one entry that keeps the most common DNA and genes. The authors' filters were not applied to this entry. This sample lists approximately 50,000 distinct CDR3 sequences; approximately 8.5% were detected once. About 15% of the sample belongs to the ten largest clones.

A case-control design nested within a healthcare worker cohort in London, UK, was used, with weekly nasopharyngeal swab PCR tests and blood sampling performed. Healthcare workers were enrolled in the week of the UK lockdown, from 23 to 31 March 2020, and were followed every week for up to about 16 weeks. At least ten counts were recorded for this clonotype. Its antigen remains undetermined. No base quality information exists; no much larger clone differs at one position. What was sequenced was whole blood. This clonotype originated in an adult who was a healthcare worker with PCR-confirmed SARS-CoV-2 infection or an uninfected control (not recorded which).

CDR3 sequence: CASSSLAGAYEQYF. The nucleotides read TGTGCCAGCAGTTCCCTAGCGGGAGCCTACGAGCAGTACTTC. The sequence links TRBV28 to TRBJ2-7; 10 of the junction bases match TRBD2. Trimmed from V: 4 bases; trimmed from J: 2 bases; junction bases lacking a gene match: 2. Looking up the germline V gene yields CDR1 MDHEN and CDR2 SYDVKM. The CDR3, from cysteine to phenylalanine, totals 14 residues. CDR3 DNA only is kept here, 42 bases in frame from base 1. The full variable domain, completed from the reference TRBV28 and TRBJ2-7 proteins outside the CDR3, reads DVKVTQSSRYLVKRTGEKVFLECVQDMDHENMFWYRQDPGLGLRLIYFSYDVKMKEKGDIPEGYSVSREKKERFSLILESASTNQTSMYLCASSSLAGAYEQYFGPGTRLTVT.